This T cell receptor (beta chain) was recorded in a study of blood T cell repertoires in COVID-19. In the study overall: From the United States, Italy and Spain came samples of acute and convalescent COVID-19. PBMCs, B-cell-depleted T cells, or T cells provided the cDNA or gDNA that made up the material.

Original processing methods: Using reference gene primer amplification, nucleated cell counts were estimated. The table came from immunoSEQ multiplex PCR; TCRdb's copy has only in-frame clones and leaves some out. V and J calls and clone size follow that table, whereas D and trimming were derived from the DNA. The sample carries fewer than 250,000 clones, just under 85% recorded once. The sample holds one count of this clone. Germline loops: CDR1 DFQATT, CDR2 SNEGSKA (reference sequence). The CDR3 sequence is 14 residues long. Trimming left V 3 bases short and J 1 base short, with 9 bases between. The rearrangement uses TRBV20-1 and TRBJ2-2, with D perhaps TRBD2 (5 bases). The sequenced sample consisted of peripheral blood. This TCR was recovered from a woman older than 75 with acute or convalescent COVID-19. CDR3 sequence reads: CSASTGMNTGELFF. As DNA, the CDR3 is TGCAGTGCTAGTACCGGGATGAACACCGGGGAGCTGTTTTTT.